This entry concerns a single TCR beta chain. The sample belongs to a study of blood T cells in healthy people across ages. Samples each had at least 6 micrograms of total RNA extracted. Alongside a J-beta primer mix, a sample-barcoded 5' primer served in a second PCR lasting about 6 to 11 cycles. One entry per CDR3 protein, called by TCRdb with MiXCR from the 5' RACE reads. The sample yields roughly 800,000 distinct CDR3 sequences, roughly 26% seen once. Per germline, CDR1 KGHDR and CDR2 SFDVKD. The CDR3 length is 14 residues. Losses at the gene ends were 3 bases for V and 4 bases for J; bases not matched to a gene: 4. The sample was also linked to a second study, of T cells of mothers and their children. That source reports: Related mother-child pairs showed slightly, non-significantly higher overlap than unrelated pairs.

The V gene is TRBV24-1, the J gene TRBJ1-2, with 7 bases that match TRBD1. This receptor was identified in a boy aged 5 to 17 in good health. Material for sequencing was blood. In nucleotides, the CDR3 is TGTGCCACCAGTGATGACAGGGAATCCTATGGCTACACCTTC. It is translated as CATSDDRESYGYTF.